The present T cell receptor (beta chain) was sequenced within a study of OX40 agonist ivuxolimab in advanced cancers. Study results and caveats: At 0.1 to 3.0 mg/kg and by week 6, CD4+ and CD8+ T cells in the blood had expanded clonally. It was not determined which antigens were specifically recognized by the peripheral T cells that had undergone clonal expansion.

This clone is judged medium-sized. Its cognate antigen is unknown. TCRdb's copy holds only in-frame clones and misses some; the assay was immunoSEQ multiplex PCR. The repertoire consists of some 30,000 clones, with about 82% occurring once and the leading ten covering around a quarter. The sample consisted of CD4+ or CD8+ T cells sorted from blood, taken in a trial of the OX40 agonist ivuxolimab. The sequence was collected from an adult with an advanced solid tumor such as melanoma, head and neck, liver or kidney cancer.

The chain's CDR3 is CASSQDGSNPWETQYF. CDR3 sequence (DNA): TGCGCCAGCAGCCAAGATGGGAGTAACCCCTGGGAGACCCAGTACTTC. The chain recombines TRBV4-1 with TRBJ2-5; D may be TRBD2 (5 bases). Per the germline V gene, CDR1 is MGHRA and CDR2 is YSYEKL. This CDR3 is built from 16 residues. The V end was cut by 0 bases, the J end by 5 bases, with 16 bases between.